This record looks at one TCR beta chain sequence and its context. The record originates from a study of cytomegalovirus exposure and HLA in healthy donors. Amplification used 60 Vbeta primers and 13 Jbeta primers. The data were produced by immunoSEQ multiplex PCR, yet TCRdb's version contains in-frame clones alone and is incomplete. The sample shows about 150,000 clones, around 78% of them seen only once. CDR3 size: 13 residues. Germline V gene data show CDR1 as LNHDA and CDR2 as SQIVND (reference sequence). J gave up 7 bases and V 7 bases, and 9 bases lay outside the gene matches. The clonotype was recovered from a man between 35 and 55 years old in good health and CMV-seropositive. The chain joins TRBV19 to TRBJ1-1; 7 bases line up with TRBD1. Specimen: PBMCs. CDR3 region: CASNTHQGGEAFF. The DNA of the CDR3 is TGTGCCAGTAATACCCATCAGGGGGGTGAAGCTTTCTTT.